The rows below give T cell receptor beta chains drawn from one sample of a study of breast tumors, draining lymph nodes, adjacent tissues. MiXCR, run by TCRdb on the multiplex PCR reads, gives a single entry per CDR3 protein. Of about 14,000 distinct CDR3 sequences listed, around three fifths are singletons. The sequenced sample consisted of tumor-adjacent breast tissue. The source of these receptors is a female donor with breast cancer. Some clones in this sample may be carry-over from other donors' samples. Each CDR3 is given with its conserved first and last residue. Each record gives: J gene, clone size, V gene, D gene, CDR3 protein, CDR3 DNA. The D gene is left open where the match is weak. Part of the rows lack a size; the others show once, few, many or a class for expanded clones.

>TRBJ2-1|.|TRBV29-1|.
CSVERCNEQFF
TGCAGCGTTGAGAGATGCAATGAGCAGTTCTTC
>TRBJ1-1|.|TRBV5-1|TRBD1
CASSLGQGHTEAFF
TGCGCCAGCAGCTTAGGACAGGGGCACACTGAAGCTTTCTTT
>TRBJ2-1|.|TRBV20-1|TRBD2
CSARAGVAGTNEQLF
TGCAGTGCTAGAGCCGGGGTAGCGGGAACCAATGAGCAGCTCTTC
>TRBJ2-7|medium-sized|TRBV29-1|.
CSVASGVGDEQYF
TGCAGCGTTGCTTCGGGAGTGGGCGACGAGCAGTACTTC
>TRBJ1-2|.|TRBV29-1|TRBD1
CSVGAGGDYGYTF
TGCAGCGTGGGAGCAGGGGGGGACTATGGCTACACCTTC
>TRBJ1-2|.|TRBV29-1|.
CSVEAGDSYGYTF
TGCAGCGTTGAAGCGGGGGATAGCTATGGCTACACCTTC
>TRBJ2-6|many|TRBV7-3|.
CASSLSVSGANVLTF
TGTGCCAGCAGCTTATCTGTCTCTGGGGCCAACGTCCTGACTTTC
>TRBJ1-2|.|TRBV20-1|.
CSARERAGDSYGYTF
TGCAGTGCTAGAGAGCGAGCGGGGGATAGCTATGGCTACACCTTC
>TRBJ2-2|many|TRBV7-8|.
CASSLRERDTGELFF
TGTGCCAGCAGCTTACGGGAGCGGGACACCGGGGAGCTGTTTTTT
>TRBJ1-1|.|TRBV11-2|TRBD1
CATSRQGVEAFF
TGTGCCACCAGCCGACAGGGGGTTGAAGCTTTCTTT
>TRBJ2-5|many|TRBV28|.
CASSPRGAKTQYF
TGTGCCAGCAGTCCCCGGGGGGCAAAGACCCAGTACTTC
>TRBJ2-1|few|TRBV24-1|TRBD2
CATSEGTSVGEQFF
TGTGCCACCAGTGAGGGGACTAGCGTCGGTGAGCAGTTCTTC
>TRBJ2-3|.|TRBV29-1|TRBD2
CSVEGTSGPFTDAQYF
TGCAGCGTTGAAGGGACTAGCGGGCCTTTCACAGATGCGCAGTATTTT
>TRBJ2-3|.|TRBV5-6|.
CASSLDTATQYF
TGTGCCAGCAGCTTGGACACAGCTACGCAGTATTTT
>TRBJ1-2|.|TRBV20-1|.
CSAREYGGGYTF
TGCAGTGCTAGAGAATATGGAGGTGGCTACACCTTC
>TRBJ2-3|.|TRBV9|TRBD2
CASSFDTTGTSGRAYGDTQYF
TGTGCCAGCAGCTTCGACACCACCGGGACTAGCGGGAGGGCCTACGGAGATACGCAGTATTTT
>TRBJ2-7|.|TRBV10-3|TRBD1
CAIGDRLYEQYF
TGTGCCATCGGGGACAGACTCTACGAGCAGTACTTC
>TRBJ2-7|.|TRBV27|.
CASSFPGREQYF
TGTGCCAGCAGTTTCCCGGGACGGGAGCAGTACTTC
>TRBJ2-7|medium-sized|TRBV3-1|TRBD1
CASRDRGRYEQYF
TGTGCCAGCAGGGACAGGGGGCGATACGAGCAGTACTTC
>TRBJ1-4|medium-sized|TRBV5-1|TRBD1
CASRGGSTGEGEKLFF
TGCGCCTCACGGGGAGGATCGACAGGGGAAGGCGAAAAACTGTTTTTT
>TRBJ2-3|few|TRBV10-1|.
CASSFFGGGTDTQYF
TGCGCCAGCAGTTTTTTTGGCGGGGGCACAGATACGCAGTATTTT
>TRBJ2-3|once|TRBV10-2|TRBD2
CASSAGGGTSTDTQYF
TGCGCCAGCAGTGCGGGCGGGGGGACTAGCACAGATACGCAGTATTTT
>TRBJ2-1|.|TRBV9|TRBD2
CASSRGLAGTHNGQFF
TGTGCCAGCAGCCGTGGACTAGCCGGCACCCACAATGGGCAGTTCTTC
>TRBJ1-2|medium-sized|TRBV3-1|TRBD1
CASSQDNRDRSF
TGTGCCAGCAGCCAAGACAACCGGGACAGATCCTTC
>TRBJ1-2|.|TRBV6-1|.
CASSPRGSLSGYTF
TGTGCCAGCAGCCCTCGGGGAAGTCTAAGCGGCTACACCTTC
>TRBJ2-7|many|TRBV6-1|.
CASSVTGQRLEQYF
TGTGCCAGCAGTGTGACCGGGCAGCGTCTCGAGCAGTACTTC
>TRBJ1-6|.|TRBV20-1|TRBD1
CSGQGSYNSPLHF
TGCAGTGGACAGGGCTCCTATAATTCACCCCTCCACTTT
>TRBJ1-4|.|TRBV20-1|.
CSAQGQEKLFF
TGCAGTGCTCAAGGACAGGAAAAACTGTTTTTT
>TRBJ2-1|once|TRBV20-1|.
CSARILQGSYNEQFF
TGCAGTGCTAGAATACTCCAGGGGTCCTACAATGAGCAGTTCTTC
>TRBJ2-7|many|TRBV28|TRBD2
CARNGGSSYEQYF
TGTGCCAGGAACGGCGGGAGCTCCTACGAGCAGTACTTC
>TRBJ2-2|.|TRBV5-5|.
CASSQGPGPQTGELFF
TGTGCCAGCAGCCAAGGGCCCGGGCCTCAAACCGGGGAGCTGTTCTTT
>TRBJ2-2|medium-sized|TRBV5-1|TRBD1
CASSLGLQGANTGELFF
TGCGCCAGCAGCTTGGGGTTGCAGGGGGCGAACACCGGGGAGCTGTTTTTT
>TRBJ2-2|.|TRBV19|.
CASRQTGANTGELFF
TGTGCCAGCCGCCAGACAGGAGCGAACACCGGGGAGCTGTTTTTT
>TRBJ1-2|.|TRBV7-9|.
CASSLARGFYGYTF
TGTGCCAGCAGCTTAGCCAGGGGCTTCTATGGCTACACCTTC
>TRBJ1-2|.|TRBV7-2|.
CASSLGRQTYGYTF
TGTGCCAGCAGCTTAGGGAGACAGACCTATGGCTACACCTTC
>TRBJ2-2|many|TRBV6-5|.
CASRRYRTTNTGELFF
TGTGCCAGCCGCAGATACCGGACTACGAACACCGGGGAGCTGTTTTTT
>TRBJ2-5|.|TRBV20-1|TRBD2
CSAGTSGLREEPKQETQYF
TGCAGTGCTGGGACTAGCGGGCTACGGGAGGAACCGAAACAAGAGACCCAGTACTTC
>TRBJ2-2|.|TRBV20-1|.
CSVTPQRNTGELFF
TGCAGTGTAACACCACAGAGGAACACCGGGGAGCTGTTTTTT
>TRBJ2-1|.|TRBV10-1|.
CASRNLGRGPNEQFF
TGCGCCAGCAGAAACCTGGGCAGGGGTCCCAATGAGCAGTTCTTC
>TRBJ1-5|.|TRBV11-2|TRBD1
CASSPGDRGTNQPQHF
TGTGCCAGCAGCCCAGGGGACAGGGGGACAAATCAGCCCCAGCATTTT
>TRBJ2-7|.|TRBV29-1|.
CSVVTVGKAGEQYF
TGCAGCGTTGTAACAGTTGGGAAGGCTGGCGAGCAGTACTTC
>TRBJ2-7|once|TRBV20-1|.
CSARDVAQKAYEQYF
TGCAGTGCTAGAGATGTGGCACAGAAGGCCTACGAGCAGTACTTC
>TRBJ1-5|.|TRBV6-2/TRBV6-3|TRBD1
CASSLRQGEPQHF
TGTGCCAGCAGTCTTCGACAGGGGGAGCCCCAGCATTTT
>TRBJ1-4|.|TRBV7-8|.
CASSSKKYSTNEKLFF
TGTGCCAGCAGCTCTAAGAAGTACTCAACTAATGAAAAACTGTTTTTT
>TRBJ2-5|many|TRBV20-1|.
CSARPPAGTETQYF
TGCAGTGCTCGCCCGCCCGCAGGGACGGAGACCCAGTACTTC
>TRBJ1-5|.|TRBV20-1|.
CSARAEANQPQHF
TGCAGTGCTAGAGCTGAGGCAAATCAGCCCCAGCATTTT
>TRBJ2-1|medium-sized|TRBV10-2|TRBD1
CASNDRGSYNEQFF
TGCGCCAGCAATGACAGGGGCTCCTACAATGAGCAGTTCTTC
>TRBJ1-2|once|TRBV2|.
CASTPNYGYTF
TGTGCCAGCACCCCTAACTATGGCTACACCTTC
>TRBJ1-5|few|TRBV2|.
CASSNRGGDQPQHF
TGTGCCAGCAGTAATAGAGGAGGGGATCAGCCCCAGCATTTT
>TRBJ1-5|.|TRBV6-4|.
CASSERGGAQPQHF
TGCGCCAGCAGTGAAAGGGGGGGTGCTCAGCCCCAGCATTTT
>TRBJ2-5|.|TRBV5-5|TRBD2
CASSLGTSAQETQYF
TGTGCCAGCAGCTTGGGGACTAGTGCACAAGAGACCCAGTACTTC
>TRBJ2-6|few|TRBV7-8|TRBD1
CASSRTGDGANVLTF
TGTGCCAGCAGCCGAACAGGGGACGGGGCCAACGTCCTGACTTTC
>TRBJ2-5|few|TRBV29-1|.
CSVTQNQETQYF
TGCAGCGTTACCCAGAACCAAGAGACCCAGTACTTC
>TRBJ2-1|medium-sized|TRBV20-1|TRBD2
CSARTSGDYNEQFF
TGCAGTGCTAGGACTAGCGGAGACTACAATGAGCAGTTCTTC
>TRBJ2-3|.|TRBV29-1|TRBD2
CSVGGGKGTDTQYF
TGCAGCGTCGGGGGAGGGAAGGGGACAGATACGCAGTATTTT
>TRBJ2-1|many|TRBV2|.
CASRAVKYRNNEQFF
TGTGCCAGCAGGGCCGTGAAGTACCGGAACAATGAGCAGTTCTTC
>TRBJ2-2|many|TRBV7-9|.
CASDLGLPNTGELFF
TGTGCCAGCGACCTGGGACTTCCGAACACCGGGGAGCTGTTTTTT